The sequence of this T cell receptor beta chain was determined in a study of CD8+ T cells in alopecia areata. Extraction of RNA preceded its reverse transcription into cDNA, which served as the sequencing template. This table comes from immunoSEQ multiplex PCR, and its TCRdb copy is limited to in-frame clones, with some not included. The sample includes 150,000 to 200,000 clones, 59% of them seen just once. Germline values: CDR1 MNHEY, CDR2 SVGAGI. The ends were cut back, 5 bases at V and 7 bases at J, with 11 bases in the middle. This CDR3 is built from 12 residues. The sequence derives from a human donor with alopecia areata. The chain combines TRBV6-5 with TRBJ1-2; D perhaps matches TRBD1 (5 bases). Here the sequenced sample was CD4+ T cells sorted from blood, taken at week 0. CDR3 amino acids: CASSPAGGGYTF. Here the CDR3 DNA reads TGTGCCAGCAGTCCCGCCGGGGGTGGCTACACCTTC.